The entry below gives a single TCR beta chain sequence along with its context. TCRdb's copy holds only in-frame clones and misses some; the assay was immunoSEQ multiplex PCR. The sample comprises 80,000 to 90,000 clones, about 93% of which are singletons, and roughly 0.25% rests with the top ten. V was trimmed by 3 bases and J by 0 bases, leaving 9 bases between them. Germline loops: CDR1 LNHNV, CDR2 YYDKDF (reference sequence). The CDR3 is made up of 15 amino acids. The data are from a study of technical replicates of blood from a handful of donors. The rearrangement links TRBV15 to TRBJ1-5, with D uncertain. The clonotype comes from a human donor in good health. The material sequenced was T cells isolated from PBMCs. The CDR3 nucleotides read TGTGCCACCAGCAGCGACACTTATAGCAATCAGCCCCAGCATTTT. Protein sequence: CATSSDTYSNQPQHF.